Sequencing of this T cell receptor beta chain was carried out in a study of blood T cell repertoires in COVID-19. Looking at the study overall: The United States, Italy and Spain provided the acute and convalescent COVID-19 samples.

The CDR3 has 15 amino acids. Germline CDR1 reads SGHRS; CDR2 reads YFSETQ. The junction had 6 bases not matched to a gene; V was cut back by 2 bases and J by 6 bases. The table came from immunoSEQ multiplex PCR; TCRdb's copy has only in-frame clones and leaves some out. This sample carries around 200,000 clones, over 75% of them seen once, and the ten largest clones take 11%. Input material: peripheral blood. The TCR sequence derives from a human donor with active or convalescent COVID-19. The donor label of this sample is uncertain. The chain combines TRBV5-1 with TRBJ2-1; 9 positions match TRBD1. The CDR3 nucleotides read TGCGCCAGCAGCTTTGCGGGACAGGGTCTCAATGAGCAGTTCTTC. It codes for CASSFAGQGLNEQFF.